Each of the 20 T cell receptor beta chains below was sequenced from the same sample in a study of blood T cell repertoires in COVID-19. Method: immunoSEQ multiplex PCR; TCRdb's copy keeps in-frame clones and lacks some. The sample has around 250,000 clones; 88% are singletons. Material for sequencing was peripheral blood. The receptors were sampled from a human donor in a cohort sampled during active COVID-19.

The chain links TRBV9 to TRBJ2-5, with TRBD2 matching over 10 bases. The CDR3 runs to 17 residues. V gave up 0 bases and J gave up 4 bases; unmatched junction bases: 9. CDR1 and CDR2 (germline): SGDLS, YYNGEE. This CDR3 is CASSVAPTSGMGETQYF. The DNA for the CDR3 is TGTGCCAGCAGCGTAGCACCCACTAGCGGGATGGGAGAGACCCAGTACTTC.

This rearrangement joins TRBV9 to TRBJ2-7; perhaps TRBD1 as D (5 bases). The germline V gene encodes CDR1 SGDLS and CDR2 YYNGEE. The CDR3 is made up of 14 amino acids. The germline V and J ends were trimmed by 2 bases and 5 bases, with 14 bases remaining between them. CDR3 loop: CASSVGLVVNEQYF. Written as DNA, the CDR3 is TGTGCCAGCAGCGTGGGGCTAGTCGTCAACGAGCAGTACTTC.

CDR3 protein: CASSLLGEWDTGELFF. CDR3 DNA: TGTGCCAGCAGCCTCCTCGGGGAATGGGACACCGGGGAGCTGTTTTTT. V and J are TRBV9 and TRBJ2-2; D possibly corresponds to TRBD2 (5 bases). This CDR3 is built from 16 residues. Germline-derived CDR1 and CDR2 are SGDLS and YYNGEE. The germline V and J ends were trimmed by 4 bases and 3 bases, with 16 bases remaining between them.

The count of this clone is one. The chain is built from TRBV28 and TRBJ2-7; TRBD1 agrees at 7 bases. The CDR3 runs to 13 residues. Germline V gene sequence: CDR1 MDHEN, CDR2 SYDVKM. The J segment lost 6 bases and the V segment lost 6 bases, leaving 8 bases of the junction unmatched. The DNA of the CDR3 is TGTGCCAGCAGAGAAGGGACAGCTCGCGAGCAGTACTTC. This translates into CASREGTAREQYF.

The V and J genes are TRBV27 and TRBJ1-1; D gene uncertain. Germline V gene data show CDR1 as MNHEY and CDR2 as SMNVEV (reference sequence). The CDR3 consists of 14 residues. The ends were cut back, 3 bases at V and 7 bases at J, with 15 bases in the middle. This CDR3 reads CASSFEVNRDEAFF. As DNA, the CDR3 is TGTGCCAGCAGTTTTGAAGTTAACCGAGATGAAGCTTTCTTT.

The chain has TRBV30 and TRBJ2-7; no clear D. CDR1 and CDR2 from the germline V gene are GTSNPN and SVGIG (reference sequence). V lost 4 bases to trimming and J lost 0 bases, with 13 bases between them. This CDR3 is 14 amino acids long. This CDR3 reads CAWTLQAPSYEQYF. CDR3 coding DNA: TGTGCCTGGACCCTGCAGGCCCCCTCCTACGAGCAGTACTTC.

The J gene is TRBJ1-1, the V gene TRBV7-3; TRBD1 matches at 9 bases. The CDR3 is 15 residues long. CDR1 is SGHTA and CDR2 is FQGTGA in the germline V gene. The V segment lost 1 base and the J segment 6 bases; nucleotides outside the gene matches: 6. The CDR3: CASSLRTGEVAEAFF. The CDR3 DNA follows: TGTGCCAGCAGCTTAAGGACAGGGGAGGTCGCTGAAGCTTTCTTT. The entire variable domain, with the rest obtained from reference TRBV7-3 and TRBJ1-1, is as follows: GAGVSQTPSNKVTEKGKYVELRCDPISGHTALYWYRQSLGQGPEFLIYFQGTGAADDSGLPNDRFFAVRPEGSVSTLKIQRTERGDSAVYLCASSLRTGEVAEAFFGQGTRLTVV.

The chain links TRBV9 to TRBJ1-2; no definite D call. This CDR3 comprises 14 residues. V lost 3 bases and J lost 5, with 14 bases in between. CDR1 and CDR2 from the germline V gene are SGDLS and YYNGEE. The CDR3 DNA reads as TGTGCCAGCAGCGAGCGGAGGACGGTATATGGCTACACCTTC. It translates to CASSERRTVYGYTF.

The chain joins TRBV9 to TRBJ2-7, with TRBD1 as a possible D gene (5 bases). The CDR3 is 15 amino acids. CDR1 and CDR2 from the germline V gene are SGDLS and YYNGEE. Trimming took off 2 bases at V and 4 bases at J, with 16 bases between the two ends. For the CDR3, the DNA is TGTGCCAGCAGCGTCGGAACAGGTTCACCGTACGAGCAGTACTTC. This sequence encodes CASSVGTGSPYEQYF.

This clone showed up just a few times. J is TRBJ1-1 and V is TRBV30, with D hard to call. The germline V gene encodes CDR1 GTSNPN and CDR2 SVGIG (reference sequence). The CDR3 runs to 11 residues. Between the trimmed V and J ends, which lost 2 bases and 11 bases, there was a span of 12 bases. CDR3 region: CAWSTSFGAFF. CDR3 bases: TGTGCCTGGAGTACGAGCTTTGGTGCTTTCTTT.

The chain is built from TRBV28 and TRBJ2-3; 9 nucleotides agree with TRBD2. This CDR3 is built from 15 residues. The trim removed 7 bases at V and 3 bases at J, leaving 8 bases unmatched. Germline V gives CDR1 MDHEN, CDR2 SYDVKM. The chain's CDR3 is CASTPTGLATDTQYF. CDR3 DNA: TGTGCCAGCACCCCCACGGGACTAGCAACAGATACGCAGTATTTT.

The chain carries TRBV6-2 or TRBV6-3 and TRBJ2-7; no definite D call. CDR3 length: 14 amino acids. Germline V lookup: CDR1 MNHEY, CDR2 SVGEGT. V dropped 0 bases and J dropped 7 bases, with 13 bases sitting between them. CDR3 nucleotide sequence: TGTGCCAGCAGTTACTCCCTTAAGAGTGTTGAGCAGTACTTC. It yields the protein CASSYSLKSVEQYF.

This clone was counted a few times. This chain links TRBV27 with TRBJ2-7, with 8 bases identical to TRBD1. Germline CDR1 MNHEY, CDR2 SMNVEV (reference sequence). V was clipped by 2 bases and J by 5 bases; unmatched bases: 5. CDR3 length: 14 amino acids. The CDR3 spells CASSLQGAINEQYF. As DNA, the CDR3 is TGTGCCAGCAGTTTACAGGGGGCGATCAACGAGCAGTACTTC.

The chain has TRBV24-1 and TRBJ2-7; possible D gene TRBD1, 6 bases. The CDR3 extends over 13 amino acids. V was shortened by 9 bases and J by 5 bases, with 16 bases between the two germline ends. Germline V gives CDR1 KGHDR, CDR2 SFDVKD. The CDR3 nucleotides are TGTGCCACCGGTCAGGGGAGTCGCGACGAGCAGTACTTC. This sequence encodes CATGQGSRDEQYF.

V is TRBV30 and J is TRBJ1-5, with D maybe TRBD1 (6 bases). The V gene lost 5 bases and the J gene lost 2 bases, with 19 bases spanning the gap. Germline V gives CDR1 GTSNPN, CDR2 SVGIG (reference sequence). This CDR3 contains 16 residues. For the CDR3, the DNA is TGTGCCTGGTCAAAACAGGGATTTCTCGGCAATCAGCCCCAGCATTTT. Translated: CAWSKQGFLGNQPQHF. Full variable domain (rest looked up from reference TRBV30 and TRBJ1-5): SQTIHQWPATLVQPVGSPLSLECTVEGTSNPNLYWYRQAAGRGLQLLFYSVGIGQISSEVPQNLSASRPQDRQFILSSKKLLLSDSGFYLCAWSKQGFLGNQPQHFGDGTRLSIL.

This clone has just a few counts. V usage is TRBV6-2 or TRBV6-3 and J usage is TRBJ1-2, with a possible D match to TRBD1 (6 bases). The CDR3 is made up of 16 amino acids. The V end was cut by 6 bases, the J end by 8 bases, with 25 bases between. Germline V gene lookup returns CDR1 MNHEY and CDR2 SVGEGT. The CDR3 spells CASSDVGTGILVGYTF. For the CDR3, the DNA is TGTGCCAGCAGCGACGTTGGTACAGGGATTCTCGTGGGCTACACCTTC.

V gene TRBV11-2 combines with J gene TRBJ2-7; the match to TRBD1 covers 7 bases. After removal of 6 bases from V and 0 bases from J, the junction contained 8 bases not matched to a gene. The length of the CDR3 is 15 residues. CDR1 is SGHAT, CDR2 FQNNGV, per germline. The CDR3 nucleotides are TGTGCCAGCAGAAGGGGACAGTCGAGCTCCTACGAGCAGTACTTC. This gives the protein CASRRGQSSSYEQYF.

This sequence joins TRBV28 and TRBJ1-4, with D possibly being TRBD1 (6 bases). Trimming took off 1 base at V and 3 bases at J, with 9 bases between the two ends. This CDR3 spans 15 amino acids. Germline CDR1 reads MDHEN; CDR2 reads SYDVKM. The CDR3, as DNA: TGTGCCAGCAGTTTATTAGCAGGGGCTAATGAAAAACTGTTTTTT. Its protein is CASSLLAGANEKLFF.

V usage is TRBV5-1 and J usage is TRBJ1-2, with 7 bases lining up with TRBD1. After removal of 2 bases from V and 4 bases from J, the junction contained 8 bases not matched to a gene. This CDR3 spans 15 amino acids. Germline lookup yields CDR1 SGHRS and CDR2 YFSETQ. CDR3 amino acids: CASSLGTAKSYGYTF. Written as DNA, the CDR3 is TGCGCCAGCAGCTTAGGGACAGCAAAAAGCTATGGCTACACCTTC.

This chain joins TRBV19 and TRBJ1-1; D is unclear. The V and J ends lost 4 bases and 4 bases respectively, with 10 bases between them. The CDR3 contains 13 residues. Germline V gene data show CDR1 as LNHDA and CDR2 as SQIVND (reference sequence). DNA for the CDR3: TGTGCCAGTAGTACGTATCGGGGCACTGAAGCTTTCTTT. Translation: CASSTYRGTEAFF.